This entry concerns a single T cell receptor (beta chain). The data are from a study of blood T cell repertoires in COVID-19. The assay was immunoSEQ multiplex PCR, and TCRdb's table has in-frame clones only and misses some. The sample records 32,000 or so clones, 87% being singletons. This clonotype originated in a man aged 45-65 years with active or convalescent COVID-19. The sequenced material came from peripheral blood.

The CDR3 here is CASSLSGIWGDTQYF. Written as DNA, the CDR3 is TGTGCCAGCAGTCTTAGCGGGATCTGGGGAGATACGCAGTATTTT. V and J are TRBV6-5 and TRBJ2-3; TRBD2 aligns across 8 bases. The CDR3 length is 15 residues. The V segment lost 5 bases and the J segment 5 bases; nucleotides outside the gene matches: 9. Germline CDR1 MNHEY, CDR2 SVGAGI.